This T cell receptor (beta chain) was documented in a study of blood T cells in healthy people across ages. Study-wide results and limits: Long-lived donors carried more naive CD4+ cells and greater diversity than aged donors. Investigators viewed diversity estimates from one million T cells as underestimates, the study reported.

Alongside a J-beta primer mix, a sample-barcoded 5' primer served in a second PCR lasting about 6 to 11 cycles. Using its own MiXCR run on the 5' RACE reads, TCRdb lists one record per CDR3 protein. The sample has 650,000 to 1,000,000 distinct CDR3 sequences, around 34% seen once. This clonotype was picked up a small number of times. Its antigen is unknown. The material sequenced was blood. This sequence originates from a young man in good health.

CDR3 DNA: TGCAGCGTGAAAGGGGGCCGTTGGAATGAGCAGTTCTTC. Its protein product is CSVKGGRWNEQFF. The V and J genes are TRBV29-1 and TRBJ2-1, with 7 bases matching TRBD1. V dropped 6 bases and J dropped 7; count of bases not matched to a gene: 9. The CDR3 is 13 residues long. Germline values: CDR1 SQVTM, CDR2 ANQGSEA.